This T cell receptor (beta chain) was found in a study of early T cells in non-severe SARS-CoV-2 infection listed by TCRdb under 2021. A note on the overall study: Because TCR sequencing relied on bulk RNA taken from unsorted whole blood, pairing of alpha and beta chains was not possible.

The protocol used for the library was 5' RACE. Reads for this sample came from a NextSeq 500. In the TCR library protocol, unique molecular identifiers were attached to individual cDNA molecules to correct for PCR bias and sequencing error. TCR alpha and beta chains were both sequenced, and the abundances of alpha and beta sequences in each sample were closely correlated with each other. For the original study's pipeline: Decombinator V4 was used to annotate TCR sequences for V gene, J gene and CDR3. TCRs were defined as expanded if a significant change between any two time points was detected under a Poisson model with p below 0.0001. TCR abundances were normalised to the total number of TCRs sequenced per sample and were expressed as counts per million. TRAV1-2 paired with TRAJ12, TRAJ20 or TRAJ33 defined MAIT TCRs, while TRAV10 paired with TRAJ18 defined iNKT TCRs. VDJdb, accessed 1 November 2021, was searched for CMV, EBV and SARS-CoV-2 annotated TCRs, excluding TCRs annotated for multiple antigens. TCRdb handled the public reads itself, with Q25 trimming in fastp and clone calling in MiXCR, and kept productive beta chains. Each entry is one CDR3 protein sequence, shown with its most common DNA and genes. TCRdb's processing, not the study's, gives the V and J calls here. The sample table shows tens of thousands of distinct CDR3 sequences, and about 7.7% are seen once. The ten top clones hold 3% to 4% of the sample.

This was a case-control study nested in a cohort of healthcare workers in London, UK, who had nasopharyngeal swab PCR tests and blood samples taken every week. Between 23 and 31 March 2020, the week of the UK lockdown, healthcare workers were enrolled and then followed up weekly for as long as 16 weeks. Beyond this particular receptor, the publication reports: Matching against VDJdb was skewed toward anti-spike CD8 responses, likely underestimated virus-specific expansions, and missed private and CD4 specificities.

Here V drops 4 bases and J drops 3 bases, and the junction holds 8 bases not matched to any gene. The CDR3 spans 16 residues, from the cysteine through the phenylalanine. CDR3 DNA only is kept here, 48 bases in frame from base 1. The germline V gene sets CDR1 to KGHDR and CDR2 to SFDVKD. This clonotype was detected ten times or more. It lacks a known antigen. No quality values exist for individual bases; no much larger clone is one base distant. This chain is built from TRBV24-1 and TRBJ2-1; 7 bases in between match TRBD2. Sequenced material: whole blood. The origin of this receptor is an adult who was a healthcare worker with PCR-confirmed SARS-CoV-2 infection or an uninfected control (not recorded which). The CDR3 in this case is CATSETAGNFYNEQFF. In nucleotides, the sequence is TGTGCCACCAGTGAGACAGCGGGGAACTTCTACAATGAGCAGTTCTTC.